This T cell receptor (beta chain) was recorded in a study of blood T cell repertoires in COVID-19. The table came from immunoSEQ multiplex PCR; TCRdb's copy has only in-frame clones and leaves some out. The table shows roughly 35,000 clones, with over 70% occurring only once. The CDR3 is made up of 17 amino acids. Germline-derived CDR1 and CDR2 are SGHNT and YYREEE (reference sequence). Losses at the gene ends were 4 bases for V and 1 base for J; bases not matched to a gene: 6. The sequenced sample was peripheral blood. The chain employs TRBV5-4 and TRBJ2-2; 11 bases map to TRBD2. This receptor was taken from a man older than 75 with acute or convalescent COVID-19. In nucleotides, the CDR3 is TGTGCCAGCAGCACGGGACTAGCGGCCCTGAACACCGGGGAGCTGTTTTTT. Its protein is CASSTGLAALNTGELFF.